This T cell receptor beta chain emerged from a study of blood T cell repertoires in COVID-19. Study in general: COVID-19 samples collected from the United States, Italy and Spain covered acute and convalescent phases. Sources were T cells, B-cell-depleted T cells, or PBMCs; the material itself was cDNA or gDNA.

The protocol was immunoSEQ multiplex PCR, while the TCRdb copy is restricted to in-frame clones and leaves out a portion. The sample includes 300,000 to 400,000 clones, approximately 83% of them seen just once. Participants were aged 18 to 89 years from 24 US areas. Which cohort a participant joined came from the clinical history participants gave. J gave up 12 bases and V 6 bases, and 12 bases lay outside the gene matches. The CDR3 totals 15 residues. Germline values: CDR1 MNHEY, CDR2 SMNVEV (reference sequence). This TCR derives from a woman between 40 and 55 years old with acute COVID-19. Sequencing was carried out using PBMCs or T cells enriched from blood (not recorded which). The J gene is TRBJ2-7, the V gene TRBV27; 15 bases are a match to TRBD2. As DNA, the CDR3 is TGTGCCAGCAGGCCCCCGGGACTAGCGGGAGGCCCGATGTACTTC. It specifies CASRPPGLAGGPMYF.